The rows below give T cell receptor beta chains drawn from one sample of a study of molecular identifiers for immune sequencing clone quantification. In TCRdb, the PCR reads were re-called with MiXCR into one record per CDR3 protein. Among 60,000 to 80,000 distinct CDR3 sequences listed, about a fifth were seen once. Sequenced input: naive CD8+ T cells from blood, with Jurkat cell RNA spiked in. These receptors came from a human donor in good health. Some libraries in this study had Jurkat cell RNA spiked in. The CDR3 runs from the conserved cysteine through the conserved F or W. The D gene is left open where the match is weak. Part of the rows lack a size; the others show once, few, many or a class for expanded clones.

V gene	D gene	clone size	J gene	CDR3 length	CDR3 DNA	CDR3 protein
TRBV19	.	many	TRBJ1-4	15	TGTGCCAGTAGTAACGACCGAGAAGGTGCTGAAAAACTGTTTTTT	CASSNDREGAEKLFF
TRBV4-1	TRBD1	few	TRBJ1-6	16	TGCGCCAGCAGCCAAGCTTGGGGACAGGGAAGTTCACCCCTCCACTTT	CASSQAWGQGSSPLHF
TRBV18	TRBD1	many	TRBJ1-5	16	TGTGCCAGCTCACCCCATGACAGGGGGGACAATCAGCCCCAGCATTTT	CASSPHDRGDNQPQHF
TRBV9	.	few	TRBJ2-2	15	TGTGCCAGCAGCGACCCTAGGGATTCGACCGGGGAGCTGTTTTTT	CASSDPRDSTGELFF
TRBV7-9	TRBD1	.	TRBJ2-1	16	TGTGCCAGCAGCGACTCCGGGACAGGGTCGTACAATGAGCAGTTCTTC	CASSDSGTGSYNEQFF
TRBV6-4	TRBD1	many	TRBJ1-1	16	TGTGCCAGCAGTGACTCACCGGACAGGGGGGACACTGAAGCTTTCTTT	CASSDSPDRGDTEAFF
TRBV10-1	.	many	TRBJ2-2	14	TGCGCCAGCAGTGAGCAAGGGTTGGCCGGGGAGCTGTTTTTT	CASSEQGLAGELFF
TRBV7-9	TRBD1	many	TRBJ1-5	14	TGTGCCAGCAGCCCGGGACAGCCCAATCAGCCCCAGCATTTT	CASSPGQPNQPQHF
TRBV24-1	.	.	TRBJ2-7	14	TGTGCCACCAGTGATCCGGGTCGGGGCTACGAGCAGTACTTC	CATSDPGRGYEQYF
TRBV7-9	TRBD2	many	TRBJ2-7	22	TGTGCCAGCAGCTCCTTTTATGCGCCCGACGGCTCGACGCGGGAGACCGCCTACGAGCAGTACTTC	CASSSFYAPDGSTRETAYEQYF
TRBV7-8	.	many	TRBJ2-3	13	TGTGCCAGCAGCGCCCTCACCACAGATACGCAGTATTTT	CASSALTTDTQYF
TRBV20-1	.	few	TRBJ2-1	13	TGCAGTGCAGGGGACCAGGGGCTGAATGAGCAGTTCTTC	CSAGDQGLNEQFF
TRBV20-1	TRBD2	.	TRBJ2-1	15	TGCAGTGCAAGCAGACTTAGCGGGAGGAATAATGAGCAGTTCTTC	CSASRLSGRNNEQFF
TRBV5-5	.	many	TRBJ1-1	16	TGTGCCAGCAGCTGGGGGGCAGGGGTATCATTAACTGAAGCTTTCTTT	CASSWGAGVSLTEAFF
TRBV6-2/TRBV6-3	.	many	TRBJ2-1	18	TGTGCCAGCAGTTACCTTATGACAGGCGACCCCACCTACAATGAGCAGTTCTTC	CASSYLMTGDPTYNEQFF
TRBV24-1	.	.	TRBJ1-5	12	TGTGCCACCAGACAGGGAGACCAGCCCCAGCATTTT	CATRQGDQPQHF
TRBV6-1	.	many	TRBJ2-7	12	TGTGCCAGCAGTGAATGGCAGTACGAGCAGTACTTC	CASSEWQYEQYF
TRBV7-2	.	medium-sized	TRBJ2-3	15	TGTGCCAGCAGAAACAACGCGGACTACACAGATACGCAGTATTTT	CASRNNADYTDTQYF
TRBV4-1	TRBD2	many	TRBJ2-1	15	TGCGCCAGCAGCCAAGTTAGCGGGAGTTACAATGAGCAGTTCTTC	CASSQVSGSYNEQFF
TRBV6-5	TRBD1	many	TRBJ2-7	14	TGTGCCAGCAGTCAAACAGGGGGTTACTACGAGCAGTACTTC	CASSQTGGYYEQYF
TRBV7-9	TRBD2	.	TRBJ2-1	15	TGTGCCAGCAGCCTTACTAGCGGGTACTACAATGAGCAGTTCTTC	CASSLTSGYYNEQFF
TRBV20-1	.	many	TRBJ1-5	18	TGCAGTGCTAGAGATCGGGGAGGGGGGGAACATAGCAATCAGCCCCAGCATTTT	CSARDRGGGEHSNQPQHF
TRBV7-9	.	few	TRBJ2-7	14	TGTGCCAGCAGCTTAGCGGGAGGCACCTACGAGCAGTACTTC	CASSLAGGTYEQYF
TRBV5-8	TRBD2	few	TRBJ2-7	18	TGTGCCAGCAGCTTGTCAAGGCGGGAGGGTACTGTCTTCTACGAGCAGTACTTC	CASSLSRREGTVFYEQYF
TRBV7-8	TRBD1	few	TRBJ2-7	15	TGTGCCAGCAGCTCCTCAGGGGGAAAGGGCTACGAGCAGTACTTC	CASSSSGGKGYEQYF
TRBV23-1	.	many	TRBJ2-3	15	TGCGCCAGCAGTCAATCGAAGGCCGGGACAGATACGCAGTATTTT	CASSQSKAGTDTQYF
TRBV5-1	TRBD2	many	TRBJ2-7	17	TGCGCCAGCAGCTTGACTAGCGGGATCGAGGTAACCTACGAGCAGTACTTC	CASSLTSGIEVTYEQYF
TRBV27	.	many	TRBJ2-1	15	TGTGCCAGCAGTTTCATGGGTCCCCGGGGTCTTGAGCAGTTCTTC	CASSFMGPRGLEQFF
TRBV4-1	TRBD1	.	TRBJ1-3	20	TGCGCCAGCAGCCAAGACGGACAGGGGATCCGGTTAACCTCTGGAAACACCATATATTTT	CASSQDGQGIRLTSGNTIYF
TRBV6-5	.	few	TRBJ2-5	16	TGTGCCAGCAGTTACTCGTCCGGTACCGGGCAGGAGACCCAGTACTTC	CASSYSSGTGQETQYF
TRBV4-1	TRBD2	many	TRBJ2-3	14	TGCGCCAGCAGACTAGCGGGAGTCACAGATACGCAGTATTTT	CASRLAGVTDTQYF
TRBV6-6	TRBD2	many	TRBJ2-1	20	TGTGCCAGCACTCACCGGGGGACTGCGCTTAGCGGGGACTCCTACAATGAGCAGTTCTTC	CASTHRGTALSGDSYNEQFF
TRBV27	.	many	TRBJ2-7	14	TGTGCCAGCGGAGAACAGGGACCCCCCTACGAGCAGTACTTC	CASGEQGPPYEQYF
TRBV25-1	.	many	TRBJ1-4	17	TGTGCCAGCAGTGAACCTATCCGTGGGGGGCGTCGTGAAAAACTGTTTTTT	CASSEPIRGGRREKLFF
TRBV20-1	.	many	TRBJ1-6	16	TGCAGTGCTCCTGAAAGAGTTTGGACTGCTAATTCACCCCTCCACTTT	CSAPERVWTANSPLHF
TRBV6-6	.	many	TRBJ1-4	13	TGTGCCAGCAGTCTACAGGGTTGGGAAAAACTGTTTTTT	CASSLQGWEKLFF
TRBV9	.	.	TRBJ2-3	12	TGTGGCAGCAGCTACTTCACAGATACGCAGTATTTT	CGSSYFTDTQYF